These 7 T cell receptor beta chains came from one sample sequenced in a study of T cells in Graves' hyperthyroidism and ophthalmopathy. TCR beta CDR3 regions were amplified from RNA. HTBI primers were employed in a first-round RT-PCR of the TCR CDR3. TCRdb recomputed calls from the multiplex PCR reads with MiXCR, one row per CDR3 protein. The sample includes 250,000 or so distinct CDR3 sequences, approximately 14% of them seen just once. Sequences were obtained from blood. The receptors come from a woman aged 50 to 65 with Graves' hyperthyroidism that later progressed to Graves' ophthalmopathy.

Many counts were recorded for this clonotype. The rearrangement uses TRBV20-1 and TRBJ1-1; 7 bases align to TRBD1. The germline gives CDR1 DFQATT, CDR2 SNEGSKA (reference sequence). The J segment lost 5 bases and the V segment lost 3 bases, leaving 6 bases of the junction unmatched. The length of the CDR3 is 13 residues. CDR3: CSARDLQGTEAFF. The CDR3 DNA reads as TGCAGTGCTAGGGACCTACAGGGGACTGAAGCTTTCTTT.

This clonotype was detected ten times or more. The chain links TRBV5-1 to TRBJ2-7; TRBD1 might be the D (5 bases). The length of the CDR3 is 15 residues. V shed 0 bases and J shed 4 bases, with 14 bases lying between them. Germline assignment: CDR1 SGHRS and CDR2 YFSETQ. CDR3 amino acids: CASSLVGVSNYEQYF. CDR3 nucleotides: TGCGCCAGCAGCTTGGTAGGGGTTTCGAATTACGAGCAGTACTTC. Supplemented by reference TRBV5-1 and TRBJ2-7, the full variable domain reads KAGVTQTPRYLIKTRGQQVTLSCSPISGHRSVSWYQQTPGQGLQFLFEYFSETQRNKGNFPGRFSGRQFSNSRSEMNVSTLELGDSALYLCASSLVGVSNYEQYFGPGTRLTVT.

This clonotype has at least ten counts. The chain couples TRBV3-1 to TRBJ1-1; D gene unclear. The CDR3 covers 13 residues. Trimming removed 1 base from V and 1 base from J, with 4 bases in between. Germline-derived CDR1 and CDR2 are LGHDT and YNNKEL (reference sequence). This CDR3 reads CASSQAENTEAFF. The CDR3 bases are TGTGCCAGCAGCCAAGCAGAGAACACTGAAGCTTTCTTT.

For this clonotype: A much bigger clone sits one base away, suggesting this may be a read error. J is TRBJ2-1 and V is TRBV27; 8 bases map to TRBD2. CDR3 length: 13 residues. J gave up 12 bases and V 5 bases, and 9 bases lay outside the gene matches. Germline V gives CDR1 MNHEY, CDR2 SMNVEV (reference sequence). The chain's CDR3 is CASSHPGAGGQFF. As DNA, the CDR3 is TGTGCCAGCAGTCACCCAGGGGCGGGGGGGCAGTTCTTC.

Many counts were recorded for this clonotype. This chain uses TRBV27 with TRBJ1-5; D is perhaps TRBD1 (5 bases). Germline CDR1 is MNHEY and CDR2 is SMNVEV (reference sequence). CDR3 length: 18 residues. V was cut by 1 base and J by 4 bases, with 20 bases left in between. CDR3 sequence reads: CASSLYPTGQGLNQPQHF. The CDR3 nucleotides read TGTGCCAGCAGTTTATACCCCACGGGGCAGGGCCTAAATCAGCCCCAGCATTTT.

The V call is TRBV28, the J call TRBJ1-3, with D perhaps matching TRBD1 (5 bases). The CDR3 has 14 residues. The germline CDR1 and CDR2 sequences are MDHEN and SYDVKM. V gave up 4 bases and J gave up 6 bases, with 13 bases separating them. CDR3 DNA: TGTGCCAGCAGTTCCAGGGCCCCTTCAAACACCATATATTTT. This gives the protein CASSSRAPSNTIYF. Full variable domain (missing parts from reference TRBV28 and TRBJ1-3): DVKVTQSSRYLVKRTGEKVFLECVQDMDHENMFWYRQDPGLGLRLIYFSYDVKMKEKGDIPEGYSVSREKKERFSLILESASTNQTSMYLCASSSRAPSNTIYFGEGSWLTVV.

This clonotype was detected only a few times. This chain uses TRBV6-1 with TRBJ2-7; the D call may be TRBD1 or TRBD2 (5 bases each). CDR3 length: 14 residues. Germline V gene data show CDR1 as MNHNS and CDR2 as SASEGT. Trimming removed 5 bases from V and 5 bases from J, with 16 bases in between. The CDR3 region has the DNA TGTGCCAGCAGTAGTCAGGGTTTGGGGGACGAGCAGTACTTC. This encodes CASSSQGLGDEQYF.